Below are 2 T cell receptor beta chains sequenced from a single sample in a study of T-cell reconstitution after alpha-beta-depleted transplantation in children. Unique molecular identifiers featured in how the TCRbeta library was prepared. One entry per CDR3 protein results from TCRdb running MiXCR on the PCR reads. The data contain some 600,000 distinct CDR3 sequences, over 10% of them singletons. The sequences come from PBMCs, mostly from graft donor cells, collected 360 days after TCRalphabeta/CD19-depleted stem cell transplant. All receptors come from a male patient under 18 who had a stem cell transplant for acute myeloid leukemia, so the T cells may come from the graft donor.

V gene TRBV5-8 combines with J gene TRBJ1-5; D gene unclear. The CDR3 covers 15 residues. Germline CDR1 is SGHTS and CDR2 is YDEGEE. Trimming left V 1 base short and J 5 bases short, with 13 bases between. CDR3 loop: CASSLRLAGDQPQHF. CDR3 sequence (DNA): TGTGCCAGCAGCTTGCGGTTGGCGGGAGATCAGCCCCAGCATTTT.

This clonotype has at least ten counts. This sequence joins TRBV6-1 and TRBJ2-1, with 7 bases lining up with TRBD2. The germline V gene encodes CDR1 MNHNS and CDR2 SASEGT. CDR3 size: 15 residues. The V segment lost 5 bases and the J segment 4 bases; nucleotides outside the gene matches: 8. The CDR3 loop is CASSQISGFYNEQFF. The CDR3 DNA follows: TGTGCCAGCAGTCAAATTAGCGGGTTTTACAATGAGCAGTTCTTC.